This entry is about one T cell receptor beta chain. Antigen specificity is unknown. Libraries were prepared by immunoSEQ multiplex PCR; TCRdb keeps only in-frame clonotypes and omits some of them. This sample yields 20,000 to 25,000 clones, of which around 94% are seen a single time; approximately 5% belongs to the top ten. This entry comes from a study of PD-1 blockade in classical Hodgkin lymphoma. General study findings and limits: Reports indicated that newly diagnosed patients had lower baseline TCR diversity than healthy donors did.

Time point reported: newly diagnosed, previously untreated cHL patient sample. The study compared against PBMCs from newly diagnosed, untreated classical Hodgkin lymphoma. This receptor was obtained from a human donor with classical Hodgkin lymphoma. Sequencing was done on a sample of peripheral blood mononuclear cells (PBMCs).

CDR3 loop: CASSIGQNTEAFF. The DNA for the CDR3 is TGTGCCAGTAGTATCGGACAGAACACTGAAGCTTTCTTT. The chain carries TRBV19 and TRBJ1-1, with a tentative D call TRBD1 (5 bases). V lost 3 bases and J 1 base, leaving 6 bases between the germline ends. Germline CDR1 and CDR2: LNHDA and SQIVND (reference sequence). The CDR3 covers 13 residues. Combining the CDR3 with reference TRBV19 and TRBJ1-1 gives the whole variable domain DGGITQSPKYLFRKEGQNVTLSCEQNLNHDAMYWYRQDPGQGLRLIYYSQIVNDFQKGDIAEGYSVSREKKESFPLTVTSAQKNPTAFYLCASSIGQNTEAFFGQGTRLTVV.